This is a list of T cell receptor beta chains from one sample in a study of blood T cell repertoires in COVID-19. Profiling relied on immunoSEQ multiplex PCR, and the TCRdb table lists in-frame clones only, not all of them. The table has approximately 69,000 clones, 75% to 90% seen once; the top ten hold 15% to 20%. Sequenced sample: peripheral blood. Receptors originate from a woman at least 80 years old with acute or convalescent COVID-19. Both conserved end residues are part of each CDR3. D genes are given only for firm matches. Part of the rows lack a size; the others show once, few, many or a class for expanded clones.

j_gene: TRBJ2-7
d_gene: -
abundance: -
v_gene: TRBV2
CDR3nt: TGTGCCGGCGGACATGTGCCCTACGAGCAGTACTTC
CDR3aa: CAGGHVPYEQYF

j_gene: TRBJ2-2
d_gene: -
abundance: -
v_gene: TRBV9
CDR3nt: TGTGCCAGCAGCGTCGGACAGACGACCGGGGAGCTGTTTTTT
CDR3aa: CASSVGQTTGELFF

j_gene: TRBJ1-2
d_gene: TRBD1
abundance: -
v_gene: TRBV3-1/TRBV3-2
CDR3nt: TGTGCCAGCAGCTATGGGAACAGGGGAGATGGCTACACCTTC
CDR3aa: CASSYGNRGDGYTF

j_gene: TRBJ1-3
d_gene: TRBD1
abundance: -
v_gene: TRBV7-9
CDR3nt: TGTGCCAGCAGCCCGACAGGGGGCTCTGGAAACACCATATATTTT
CDR3aa: CASSPTGGSGNTIYF

j_gene: TRBJ1-5
d_gene: -
abundance: -
v_gene: TRBV2
CDR3nt: TGTGCCAGCAACAAGGGGGACCCAAATCAGCCCCAGCATTTT
CDR3aa: CASNKGDPNQPQHF

j_gene: TRBJ2-7
d_gene: TRBD1
abundance: -
v_gene: TRBV5-1
CDR3nt: TGCGCCAGCAGCTCGACAGGGGGCCCCTACGAGCAGTACTTC
CDR3aa: CASSSTGGPYEQYF

j_gene: TRBJ1-1
d_gene: -
abundance: -
v_gene: TRBV7-8
CDR3nt: TGTGCCAGCAGCTCTAAATTGAACACTGAAGCTTTCTTT
CDR3aa: CASSSKLNTEAFF

j_gene: TRBJ2-1
d_gene: -
abundance: -
v_gene: TRBV24-1
CDR3nt: TGTGCCACCAGTGGCGGGGCCCAAGATGAGCAGTTCTTC
CDR3aa: CATSGGAQDEQFF

j_gene: TRBJ1-2
d_gene: TRBD1
abundance: -
v_gene: TRBV13
CDR3nt: TGTGCCAGCAGCAGCCGGGACAGGGGGCGCCCTGACTATGGCTACACCTTC
CDR3aa: CASSSRDRGRPDYGYTF

j_gene: TRBJ2-2
d_gene: -
abundance: few
v_gene: TRBV28
CDR3nt: TGTGCCAGCAGTCCCGGGACTCCTAACACCGGGGAGCTGTTTTTT
CDR3aa: CASSPGTPNTGELFF

j_gene: TRBJ2-5
d_gene: -
abundance: -
v_gene: TRBV3-1/TRBV3-2
CDR3nt: TGTGCCAGCAGTCATGACAGCGTCGTAGCAGTTCGAGAGACCCAGTACTTC
CDR3aa: CASSHDSVVAVRETQYF

j_gene: TRBJ2-1
d_gene: -
abundance: -
v_gene: TRBV30
CDR3nt: TGTGCCTGGAGTGAGGCCGGCCCGGGGAATGAGCAGTTCTTC
CDR3aa: CAWSEAGPGNEQFF

j_gene: TRBJ1-1
d_gene: -
abundance: once
v_gene: TRBV18
CDR3nt: TGTGCCAGCTCACCTCAACAGGGCGATGAAGCTTTCTTT
CDR3aa: CASSPQQGDEAFF

j_gene: TRBJ2-5
d_gene: TRBD1
abundance: -
v_gene: TRBV5-1
CDR3nt: TGCGCCAGCAGCTTGGCCCCCCCGGGACAGGGAGAGACCCAGTACTTC
CDR3aa: CASSLAPPGQGETQYF

j_gene: TRBJ1-5
d_gene: -
abundance: -
v_gene: TRBV21-1
CDR3nt: TGTGCCAGCAGGACAGGGTTAAGTCAGCCCCAGCATTTT
CDR3aa: CASRTGLSQPQHF

j_gene: TRBJ1-6
d_gene: TRBD1
abundance: -
v_gene: TRBV19
CDR3nt: TGTGCCAGTAGTATCAGGACAGGGTCGAATAATTCACCCCTCCACTTT
CDR3aa: CASSIRTGSNNSPLHF